This TCR beta chain was identified during a study of blood T cell repertoires in COVID-19. Study details: Spain, Italy and the United States supplied samples that represented acute and convalescent COVID-19.

The V segment lost 4 bases and the J segment 1 base; nucleotides outside the gene matches: 4. In germline, CDR1 is SGHRS, CDR2 YFSETQ. The CDR3 extends over 15 amino acids. Individuals drawn from 20 to 25 US areas were about 18 to 95 years old. Clinical histories supplied by participants themselves formed the basis of cohort assignment. Cohort 3 donors were reported recovered after two negative PCRs, clearance, or symptom resolution. Produced via immunoSEQ multiplex PCR; TCRdb's table is partial and in-frame only. The table records under 450,000 clones, under 85% of them present only once. The sample consisted of PBMCs or T cells enriched from blood (not recorded which). The sequence derives from a woman aged 45-65 years who had recovered from COVID-19. The chain is built from TRBV5-1 and TRBJ1-2; 10 nucleotides line up with TRBD1. The CDR3 DNA reads as TGCGCCAGCAGCCTAGGACAGGGGGGTAACTATGGCTACACCTTC. It translates to CASSLGQGGNYGYTF.